These T cell receptor beta chains were read from a single sample in a study of T cell responses to AZD1222 COVID-19 vaccine. The repertoire was sequenced with immunoSEQ multiplex PCR; TCRdb's copy has only in-frame clones and lacks some. Counted here are 75,000 to 95,000 clones, approximately 89% occurring once; the ten biggest clones make up approximately 5.3%. Material: peripheral blood, obtained 28 days after the second AZD1222 dose. The receptors come from an adult who received the AZD1222 COVID-19 vaccine. Each CDR3 is given without its conserved first and last residue. A D gene is named only where the DNA matches it firmly. Clone size appears in some rows only: once, few, many, or a class for an expanded clone.

d_gene: .; abundance: .; v_gene: TRBV13; j_gene: TRBJ2-7; CDR3aa: ASSMSSYEQY
d_gene: .; abundance: .; v_gene: TRBV18; j_gene: TRBJ1-1; CDR3aa: ASSPAAHGNTEAF
d_gene: .; abundance: .; v_gene: TRBV20-1; j_gene: TRBJ2-1; CDR3aa: SGIPSEQF
d_gene: .; abundance: .; v_gene: TRBV19; j_gene: TRBJ1-2; CDR3aa: ASTLLGVNYGYT
d_gene: .; abundance: few; v_gene: TRBV5-1; j_gene: TRBJ1-1; CDR3aa: ASSLERAASTEAF
d_gene: TRBD1; abundance: once; v_gene: TRBV19; j_gene: TRBJ2-3; CDR3aa: ASSMSSGTGEGVGSTQY
d_gene: TRBD2; abundance: .; v_gene: TRBV5-4; j_gene: TRBJ2-2; CDR3aa: ASSSSGGVVTGELF
d_gene: TRBD1; abundance: .; v_gene: TRBV3-1/TRBV3-2; j_gene: TRBJ1-1; CDR3aa: ASSRQQGRGTEAF
d_gene: .; abundance: .; v_gene: TRBV5-1; j_gene: TRBJ1-1; CDR3aa: ASSKDSEAF
d_gene: .; abundance: .; v_gene: TRBV28; j_gene: TRBJ1-4; CDR3aa: ASLGVTNEKLF
d_gene: .; abundance: once; v_gene: TRBV5-1; j_gene: TRBJ1-1; CDR3aa: ASSLGRAGNTEAF
d_gene: .; abundance: once; v_gene: TRBV6-2/TRBV6-3; j_gene: TRBJ1-3; CDR3aa: ASSSFGNTIY
d_gene: .; abundance: .; v_gene: TRBV6-4; j_gene: TRBJ2-6; CDR3aa: AGSSGDIYGANVLT
d_gene: .; abundance: few; v_gene: TRBV29-1; j_gene: TRBJ1-5; CDR3aa: SALGGGGDQPQH
d_gene: .; abundance: .; v_gene: TRBV2; j_gene: TRBJ1-5; CDR3aa: ASSVPGAPSNQPQH
d_gene: .; abundance: .; v_gene: TRBV9; j_gene: TRBJ1-2; CDR3aa: ASSKQGERNGYT
d_gene: .; abundance: .; v_gene: TRBV18; j_gene: TRBJ2-2; CDR3aa: ASSPSTGELF
d_gene: .; abundance: .; v_gene: TRBV27; j_gene: TRBJ2-2; CDR3aa: ASSLRRFTGELF
d_gene: TRBD1; abundance: .; v_gene: TRBV25-1; j_gene: TRBJ2-7; CDR3aa: ASSGQGVEQY
d_gene: TRBD1; abundance: .; v_gene: TRBV2; j_gene: TRBJ1-2; CDR3aa: ASRVGQQYYGYT
d_gene: .; abundance: .; v_gene: TRBV5-1; j_gene: TRBJ2-5; CDR3aa: ASSLVTNAQETQY
d_gene: .; abundance: once; v_gene: TRBV18; j_gene: TRBJ2-3; CDR3aa: ASSPPSAGRSSTDTQY
d_gene: .; abundance: .; v_gene: TRBV28; j_gene: TRBJ1-5; CDR3aa: ASSLSSEGGSQPQH
d_gene: TRBD2; abundance: .; v_gene: TRBV14; j_gene: TRBJ2-7; CDR3aa: ASSKRGDEQY
d_gene: .; abundance: .; v_gene: TRBV21-1; j_gene: TRBJ1-3; CDR3aa: ASSKTPTGHSGNTIY
d_gene: TRBD2; abundance: .; v_gene: TRBV4-3; j_gene: TRBJ2-1; CDR3aa: ASSRGLAGGYNEQF
d_gene: TRBD1; abundance: .; v_gene: TRBV7-9; j_gene: TRBJ2-3; CDR3aa: ASSLVSFIGGQGTDTQY
d_gene: .; abundance: few; v_gene: TRBV6-2/TRBV6-3; j_gene: TRBJ2-7; CDR3aa: ASSYSAESSYEQY
d_gene: TRBD2; abundance: .; v_gene: TRBV6-5; j_gene: TRBJ2-3; CDR3aa: ASSPPGGADTQY
d_gene: .; abundance: .; v_gene: TRBV13; j_gene: TRBJ2-7; CDR3aa: ASRRPGTEILGQY
d_gene: TRBD1; abundance: .; v_gene: TRBV30; j_gene: TRBJ1-1; CDR3aa: AWSLGQVNTEAF
d_gene: .; abundance: .; v_gene: TRBV28; j_gene: TRBJ2-7; CDR3aa: ASSQTGRSYEQY
d_gene: .; abundance: few; v_gene: TRBV5-1; j_gene: TRBJ2-4; CDR3aa: ASSLSSPQNIQY
d_gene: .; abundance: .; v_gene: TRBV27; j_gene: TRBJ2-3; CDR3aa: ASSLGGDTQY
d_gene: .; abundance: .; v_gene: TRBV27; j_gene: TRBJ2-5; CDR3aa: ASSLSDGRGLPQY
d_gene: .; abundance: few; v_gene: TRBV3-1/TRBV3-2; j_gene: TRBJ1-2; CDR3aa: ASSFETTGGNYGYT